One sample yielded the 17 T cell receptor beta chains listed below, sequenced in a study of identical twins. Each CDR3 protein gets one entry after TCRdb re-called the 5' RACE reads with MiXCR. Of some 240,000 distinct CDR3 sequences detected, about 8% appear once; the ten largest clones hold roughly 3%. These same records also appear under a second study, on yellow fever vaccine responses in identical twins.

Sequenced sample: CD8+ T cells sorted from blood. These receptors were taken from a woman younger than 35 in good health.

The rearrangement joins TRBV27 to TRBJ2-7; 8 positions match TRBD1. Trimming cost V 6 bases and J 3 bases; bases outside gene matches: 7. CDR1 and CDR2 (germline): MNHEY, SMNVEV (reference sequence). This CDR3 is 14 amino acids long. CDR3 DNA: TGTGCCAGCAGATCGACAGGGGCAATCTACGAGCAGTACTTC. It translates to CASRSTGAIYEQYF.

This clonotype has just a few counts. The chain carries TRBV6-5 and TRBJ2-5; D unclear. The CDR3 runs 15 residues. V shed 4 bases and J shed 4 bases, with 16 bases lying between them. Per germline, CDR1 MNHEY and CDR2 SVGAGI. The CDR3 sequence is CASSSDRIRLETQYF. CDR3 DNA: TGTGCCAGCAGTTCCGATAGAATTAGATTAGAGACCCAGTACTTC.

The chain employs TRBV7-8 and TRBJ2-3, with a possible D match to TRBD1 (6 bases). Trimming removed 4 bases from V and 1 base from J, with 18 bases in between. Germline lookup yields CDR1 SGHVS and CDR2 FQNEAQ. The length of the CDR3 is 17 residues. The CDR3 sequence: CASSSALRGTRTDTQYF. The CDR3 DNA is TGTGCCAGCAGCTCCGCCTTAAGGGGGACCCGCACAGATACGCAGTATTTT.

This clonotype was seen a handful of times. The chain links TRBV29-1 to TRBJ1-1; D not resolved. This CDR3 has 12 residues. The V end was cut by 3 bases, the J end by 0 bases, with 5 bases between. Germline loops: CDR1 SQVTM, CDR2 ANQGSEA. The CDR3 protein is CSVESVNTEAFF. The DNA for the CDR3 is TGCAGCGTTGAGTCGGTGAACACTGAAGCTTTCTTT.

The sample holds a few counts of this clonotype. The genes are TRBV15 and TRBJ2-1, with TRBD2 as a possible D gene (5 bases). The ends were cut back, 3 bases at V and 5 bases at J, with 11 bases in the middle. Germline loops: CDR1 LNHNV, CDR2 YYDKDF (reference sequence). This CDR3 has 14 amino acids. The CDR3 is CATSSSRGNNEQFF. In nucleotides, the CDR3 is TGTGCCACCAGCAGTAGCCGGGGAAACAATGAGCAGTTCTTC.

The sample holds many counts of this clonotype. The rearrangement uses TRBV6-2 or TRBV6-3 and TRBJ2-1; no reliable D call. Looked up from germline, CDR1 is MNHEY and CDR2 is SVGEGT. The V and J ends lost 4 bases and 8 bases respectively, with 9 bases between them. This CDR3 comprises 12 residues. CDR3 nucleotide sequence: TGTGCCAGCAGTTTCCCAAGCCATGAGCAGTTCTTC. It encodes CASSFPSHEQFF.

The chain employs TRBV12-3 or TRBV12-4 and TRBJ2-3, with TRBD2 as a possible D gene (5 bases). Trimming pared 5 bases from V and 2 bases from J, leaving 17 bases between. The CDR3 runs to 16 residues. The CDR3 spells CASSHFEGLATDTQYF. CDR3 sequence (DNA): TGTGCCAGCAGTCATTTTGAAGGTCTAGCCACAGATACGCAGTATTTT.

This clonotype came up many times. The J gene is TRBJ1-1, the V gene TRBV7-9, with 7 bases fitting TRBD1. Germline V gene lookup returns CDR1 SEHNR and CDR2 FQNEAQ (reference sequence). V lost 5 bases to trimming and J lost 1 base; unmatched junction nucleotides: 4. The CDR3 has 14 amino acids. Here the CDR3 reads CASSGGQTNTEAFF. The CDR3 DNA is TGTGCCAGCAGCGGGGGACAGACGAACACTGAAGCTTTCTTT.

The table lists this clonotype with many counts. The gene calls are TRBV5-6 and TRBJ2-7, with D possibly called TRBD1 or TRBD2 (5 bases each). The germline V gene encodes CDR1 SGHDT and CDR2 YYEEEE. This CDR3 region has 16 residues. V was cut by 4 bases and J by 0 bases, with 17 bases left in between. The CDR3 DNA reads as TGTGCCAGCAGCGGACCGGGACCTTGGGACTCCTACGAGCAGTACTTC. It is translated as CASSGPGPWDSYEQYF.

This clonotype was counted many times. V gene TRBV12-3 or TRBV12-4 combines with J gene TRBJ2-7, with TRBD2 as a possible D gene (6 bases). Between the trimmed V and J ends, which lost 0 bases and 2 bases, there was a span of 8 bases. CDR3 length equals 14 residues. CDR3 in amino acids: CASSLAGLTYEQYF. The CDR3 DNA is TGTGCCAGCAGTTTAGCGGGACTTACCTACGAGCAGTACTTC.

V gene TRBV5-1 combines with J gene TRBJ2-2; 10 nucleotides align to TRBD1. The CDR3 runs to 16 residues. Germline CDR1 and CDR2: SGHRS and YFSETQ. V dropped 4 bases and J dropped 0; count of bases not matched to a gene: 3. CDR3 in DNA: TGCGCCAGCAGCCATGGACAGGGGGCGAACACCGGGGAGCTGTTTTTT. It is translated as CASSHGQGANTGELFF.

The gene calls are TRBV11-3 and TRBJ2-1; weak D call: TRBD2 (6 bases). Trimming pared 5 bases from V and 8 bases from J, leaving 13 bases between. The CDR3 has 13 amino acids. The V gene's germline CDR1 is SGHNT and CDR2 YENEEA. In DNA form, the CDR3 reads TGTGCCAGCAGCGTCACTTTAGCGGATGAGCAGTTCTTC. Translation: CASSVTLADEQFF.

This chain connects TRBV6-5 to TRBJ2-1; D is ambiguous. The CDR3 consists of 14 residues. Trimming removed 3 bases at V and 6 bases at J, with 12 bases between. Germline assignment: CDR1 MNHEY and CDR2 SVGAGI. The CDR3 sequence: CASSYSLTLNEQFF. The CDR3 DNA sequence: TGTGCCAGCAGTTATTCCCTAACCCTCAATGAGCAGTTCTTC.

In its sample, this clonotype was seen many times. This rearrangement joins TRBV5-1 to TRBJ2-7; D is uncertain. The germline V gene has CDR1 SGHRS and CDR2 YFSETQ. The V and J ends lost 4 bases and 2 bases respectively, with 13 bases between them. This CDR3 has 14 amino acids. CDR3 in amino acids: CASSPRMDPYEQYF. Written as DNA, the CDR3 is TGCGCCAGCAGCCCACGTATGGATCCCTACGAGCAGTACTTC.

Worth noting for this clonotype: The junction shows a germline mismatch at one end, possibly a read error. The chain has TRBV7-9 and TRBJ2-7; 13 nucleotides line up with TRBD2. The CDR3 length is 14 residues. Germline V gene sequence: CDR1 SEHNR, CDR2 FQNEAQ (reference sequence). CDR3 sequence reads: CASGLGLAGDEQYF. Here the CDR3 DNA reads TGTGCCAGCGGCTTAGGACTAGCGGGAGACGAGCAGTACTTC.

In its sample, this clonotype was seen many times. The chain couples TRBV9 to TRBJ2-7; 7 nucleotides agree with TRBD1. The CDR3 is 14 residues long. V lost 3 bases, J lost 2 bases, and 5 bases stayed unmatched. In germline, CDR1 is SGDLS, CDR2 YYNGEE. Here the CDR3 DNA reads TGTGCCAGCAGCGGAGACAGGGTCCCCTACGAGCAGTACTTC. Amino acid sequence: CASSGDRVPYEQYF.

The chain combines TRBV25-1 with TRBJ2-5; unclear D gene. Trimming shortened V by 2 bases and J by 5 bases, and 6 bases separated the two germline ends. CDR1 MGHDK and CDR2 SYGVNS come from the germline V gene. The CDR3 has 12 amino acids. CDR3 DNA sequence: TGTGCCAGCAGTGAAGGGAAGGAGACCCAGTACTTC. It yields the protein CASSEGKETQYF.